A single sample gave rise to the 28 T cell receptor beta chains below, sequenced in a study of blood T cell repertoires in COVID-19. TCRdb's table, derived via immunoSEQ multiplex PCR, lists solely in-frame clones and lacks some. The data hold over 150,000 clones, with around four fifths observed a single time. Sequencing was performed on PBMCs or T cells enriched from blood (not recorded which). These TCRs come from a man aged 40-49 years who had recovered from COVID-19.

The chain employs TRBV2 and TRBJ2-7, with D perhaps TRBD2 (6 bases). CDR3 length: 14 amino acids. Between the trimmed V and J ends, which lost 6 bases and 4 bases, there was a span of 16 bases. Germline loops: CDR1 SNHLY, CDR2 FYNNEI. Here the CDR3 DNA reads TGTGCCAGCAGGGTCGGGGGAACCCGTTACGAGCAGTACGTC. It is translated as CASRVGGTRYEQYV.

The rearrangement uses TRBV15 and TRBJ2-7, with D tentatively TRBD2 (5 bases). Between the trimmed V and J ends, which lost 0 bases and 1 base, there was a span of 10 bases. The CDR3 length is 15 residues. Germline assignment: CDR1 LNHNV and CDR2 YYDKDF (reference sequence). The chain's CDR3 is CATSRDPRGSYEQYF. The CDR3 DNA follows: TGTGCCACCAGCAGAGACCCCCGAGGGTCCTACGAGCAGTACTTC.

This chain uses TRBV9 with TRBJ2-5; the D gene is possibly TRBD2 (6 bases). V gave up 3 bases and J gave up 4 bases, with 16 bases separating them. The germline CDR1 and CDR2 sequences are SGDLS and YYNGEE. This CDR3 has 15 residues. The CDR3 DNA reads TGTGCCAGCAGCGCTGGCGGGAATGGAGGAGAGACCCAGTACTTC. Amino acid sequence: CASSAGGNGGETQYF.

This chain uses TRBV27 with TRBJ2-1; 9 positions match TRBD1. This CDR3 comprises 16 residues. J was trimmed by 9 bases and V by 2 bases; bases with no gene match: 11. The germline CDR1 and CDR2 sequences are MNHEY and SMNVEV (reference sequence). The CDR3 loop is CASSLGGGQGRGEQFF. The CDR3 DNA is TGTGCCAGCAGTTTAGGCGGAGGACAGGGGAGAGGTGAGCAGTTCTTC.

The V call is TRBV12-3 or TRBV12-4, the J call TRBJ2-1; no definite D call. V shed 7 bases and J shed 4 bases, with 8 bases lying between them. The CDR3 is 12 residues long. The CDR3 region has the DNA TGTGCCAGCACCCCCTTTTACAATGAGCAGTTCTTC. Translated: CASTPFYNEQFF.

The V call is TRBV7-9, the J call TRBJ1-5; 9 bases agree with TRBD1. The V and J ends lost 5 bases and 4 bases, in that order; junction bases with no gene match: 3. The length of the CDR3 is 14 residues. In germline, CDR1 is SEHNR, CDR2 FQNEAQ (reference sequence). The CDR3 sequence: CASSPGTGNQPQHF. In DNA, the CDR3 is TGTGCCAGCAGCCCTGGGACAGGGAATCAGCCCCAGCATTTT.

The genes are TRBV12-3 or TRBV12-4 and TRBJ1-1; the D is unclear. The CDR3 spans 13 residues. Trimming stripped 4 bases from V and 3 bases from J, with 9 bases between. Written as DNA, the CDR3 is TGTGCCAGCAGTTCCTTCGGGGACACTGAAGCTTTCTTT. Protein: CASSSFGDTEAFF.

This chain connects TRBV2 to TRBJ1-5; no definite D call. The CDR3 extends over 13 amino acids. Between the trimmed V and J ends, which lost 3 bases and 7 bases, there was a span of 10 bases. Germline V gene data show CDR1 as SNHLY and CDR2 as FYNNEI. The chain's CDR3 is CASSDREGQPQHF. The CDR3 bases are TGTGCCAGCAGTGATCGGGAGGGACAGCCCCAGCATTTT.

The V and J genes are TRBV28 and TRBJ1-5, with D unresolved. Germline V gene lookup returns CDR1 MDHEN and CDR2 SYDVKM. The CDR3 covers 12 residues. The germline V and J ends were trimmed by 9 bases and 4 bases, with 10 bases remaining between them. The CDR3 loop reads CASGPRNQPQHF. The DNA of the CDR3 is TGTGCCAGTGGTCCGAGGAATCAGCCCCAGCATTTT.

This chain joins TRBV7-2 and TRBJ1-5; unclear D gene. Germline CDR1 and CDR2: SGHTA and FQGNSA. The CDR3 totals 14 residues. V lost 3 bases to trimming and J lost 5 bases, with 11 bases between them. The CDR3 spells CASSFFGVHQPQHF. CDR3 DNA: TGTGCCAGCAGCTTTTTCGGGGTGCATCAGCCCCAGCATTTT. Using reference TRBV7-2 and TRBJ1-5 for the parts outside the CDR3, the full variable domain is GAGVSQSPSNKVTEKGKDVELRCDPISGHTALYWYRQSLGQGLEFLIYFQGNSAPDKSGLPSDRFSAERTGGSVSTLTIQRTQQEDSAVYLCASSFFGVHQPQHFGDGTRLSIL.

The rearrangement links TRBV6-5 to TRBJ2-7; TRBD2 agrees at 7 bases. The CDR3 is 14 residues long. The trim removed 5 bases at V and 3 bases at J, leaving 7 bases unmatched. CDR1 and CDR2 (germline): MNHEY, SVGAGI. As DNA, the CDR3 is TGTGCCAGCAGTCCCGGGGGGTGGGGCTACGAGCAGTACGTC. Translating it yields CASSPGGWGYEQYV.

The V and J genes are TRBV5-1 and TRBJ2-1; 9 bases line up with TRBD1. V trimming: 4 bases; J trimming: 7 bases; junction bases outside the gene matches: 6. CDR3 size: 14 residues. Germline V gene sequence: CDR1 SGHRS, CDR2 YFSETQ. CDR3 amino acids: CASSPGQGVNEQFF. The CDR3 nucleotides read TGCGCCAGCAGCCCGGGACAGGGAGTTAATGAGCAGTTCTTC.

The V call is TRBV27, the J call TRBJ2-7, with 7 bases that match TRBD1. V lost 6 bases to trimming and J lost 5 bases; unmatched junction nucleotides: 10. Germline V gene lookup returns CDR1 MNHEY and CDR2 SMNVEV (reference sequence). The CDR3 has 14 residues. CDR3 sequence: CASRNRGFIDEQYF. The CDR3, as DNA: TGTGCCAGCAGGAACAGGGGATTTATTGACGAGCAGTACTTC.

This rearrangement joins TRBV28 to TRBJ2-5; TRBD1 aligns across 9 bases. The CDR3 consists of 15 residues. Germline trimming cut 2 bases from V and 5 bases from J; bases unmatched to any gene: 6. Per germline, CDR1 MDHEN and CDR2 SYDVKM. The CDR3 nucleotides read TGTGCCAGCAGTTTAAACAGGGGGCAGCCCGAGACCCAGTACTTC. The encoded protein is CASSLNRGQPETQYF.

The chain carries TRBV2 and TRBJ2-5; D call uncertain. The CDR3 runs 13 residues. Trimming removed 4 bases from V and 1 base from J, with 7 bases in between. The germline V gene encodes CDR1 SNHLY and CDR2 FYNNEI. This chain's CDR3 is CASSVSSQETQYF. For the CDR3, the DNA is TGTGCCAGCAGTGTTAGCAGCCAAGAGACCCAGTACTTC.

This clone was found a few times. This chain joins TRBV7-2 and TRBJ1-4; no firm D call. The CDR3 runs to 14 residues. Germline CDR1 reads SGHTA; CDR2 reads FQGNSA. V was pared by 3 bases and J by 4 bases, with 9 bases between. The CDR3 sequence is CASSLNGYNEKLFF. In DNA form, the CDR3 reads TGTGCCAGCAGCTTGAACGGGTATAATGAAAAACTGTTTTTT.

The DNA of the CDR3 is TGTGCCAGCAGCTTTAGGACTAGCGGGAGTATAGAGACCCAGTACTTC. This codes for CASSFRTSGSIETQYF. The chain is built from TRBV5-6 and TRBJ2-5, with 13 positions matching TRBD2. The germline gives CDR1 SGHDT, CDR2 YYEEEE. The CDR3 is made up of 16 amino acids. The trim removed 2 bases at V and 4 bases at J, leaving 5 bases unmatched.

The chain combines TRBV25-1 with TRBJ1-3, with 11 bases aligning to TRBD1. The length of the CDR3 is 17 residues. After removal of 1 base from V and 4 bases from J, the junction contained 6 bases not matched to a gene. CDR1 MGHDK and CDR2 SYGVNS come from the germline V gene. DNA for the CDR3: TGTGCCAGCAGTGAATTTGGGACAGGGGGTACCGGAAACACCATATATTTT. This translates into CASSEFGTGGTGNTIYF.

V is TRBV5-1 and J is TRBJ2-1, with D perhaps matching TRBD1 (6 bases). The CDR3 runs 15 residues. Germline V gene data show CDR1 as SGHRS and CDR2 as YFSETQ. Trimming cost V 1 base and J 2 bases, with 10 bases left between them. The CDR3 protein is CASSLLGDTYNEQFF. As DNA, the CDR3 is TGCGCCAGCAGCTTGCTAGGGGACACCTACAATGAGCAGTTCTTC.

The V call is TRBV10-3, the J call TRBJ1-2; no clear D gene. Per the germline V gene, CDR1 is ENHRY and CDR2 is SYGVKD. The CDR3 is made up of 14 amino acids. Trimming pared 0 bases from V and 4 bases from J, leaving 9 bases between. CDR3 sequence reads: CAISESMSIYGYTF. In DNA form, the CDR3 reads TGTGCCATCAGTGAGTCTATGAGTATCTATGGCTACACCTTC.

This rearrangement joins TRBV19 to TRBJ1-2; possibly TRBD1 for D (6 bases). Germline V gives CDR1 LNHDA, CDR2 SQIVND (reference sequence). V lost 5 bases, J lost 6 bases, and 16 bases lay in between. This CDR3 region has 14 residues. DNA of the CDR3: TGTGCCAGTAGTCAACCCGGGACACAGAATGGCTACACCTTC. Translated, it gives CASSQPGTQNGYTF.

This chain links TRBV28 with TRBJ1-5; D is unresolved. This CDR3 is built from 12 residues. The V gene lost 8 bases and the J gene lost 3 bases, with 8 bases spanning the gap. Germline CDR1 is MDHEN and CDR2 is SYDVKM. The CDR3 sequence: CASFTVNQPQHF. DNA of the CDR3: TGTGCCAGCTTTACAGTCAATCAGCCCCAGCATTTT.

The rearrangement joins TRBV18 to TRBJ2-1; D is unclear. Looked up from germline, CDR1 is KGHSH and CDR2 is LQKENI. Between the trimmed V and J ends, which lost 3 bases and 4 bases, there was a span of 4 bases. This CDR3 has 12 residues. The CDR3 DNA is TGTGCCAGCTCACCGGCTTACAATGAGCAGTTCTTC. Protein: CASSPAYNEQFF.

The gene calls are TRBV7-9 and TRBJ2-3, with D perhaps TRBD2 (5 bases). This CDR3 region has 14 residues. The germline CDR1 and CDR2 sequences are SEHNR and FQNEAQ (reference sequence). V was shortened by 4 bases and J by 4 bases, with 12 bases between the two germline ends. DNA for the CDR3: TGTGCCAGCAGCTCCTATAGGCGGGCAGATACGCAGTATTTT. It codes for CASSSYRRADTQYF.

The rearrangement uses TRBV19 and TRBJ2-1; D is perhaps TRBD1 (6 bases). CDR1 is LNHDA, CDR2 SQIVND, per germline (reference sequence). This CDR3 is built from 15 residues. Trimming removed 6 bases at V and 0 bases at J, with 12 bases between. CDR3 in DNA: TGTGCCAGTAGACTTGGACAGTTCTCCTACAATGAGCAGTTCTTC. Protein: CASRLGQFSYNEQFF.

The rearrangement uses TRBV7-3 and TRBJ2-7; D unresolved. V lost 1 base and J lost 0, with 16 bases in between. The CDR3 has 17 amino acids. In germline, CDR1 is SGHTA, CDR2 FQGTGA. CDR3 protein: CASSLKPPWAPSYEQYV. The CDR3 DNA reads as TGTGCCAGCAGCTTAAAGCCCCCCTGGGCCCCCTCCTACGAGCAGTACGTC.

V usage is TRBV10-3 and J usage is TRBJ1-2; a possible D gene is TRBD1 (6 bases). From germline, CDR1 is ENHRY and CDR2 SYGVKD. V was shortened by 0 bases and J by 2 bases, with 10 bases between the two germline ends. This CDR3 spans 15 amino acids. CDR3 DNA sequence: TGTGCCATCAGTGAGTCGATGGGGACAAACTATGGCTACACCTTC. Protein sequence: CAISESMGTNYGYTF.

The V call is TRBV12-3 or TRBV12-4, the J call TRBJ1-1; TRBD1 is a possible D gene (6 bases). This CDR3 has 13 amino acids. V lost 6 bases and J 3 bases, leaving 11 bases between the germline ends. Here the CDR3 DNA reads TGTGCCAGCAGGGAACAGGGAGACACTGAAGCTTTCTTT. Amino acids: CASREQGDTEAFF.